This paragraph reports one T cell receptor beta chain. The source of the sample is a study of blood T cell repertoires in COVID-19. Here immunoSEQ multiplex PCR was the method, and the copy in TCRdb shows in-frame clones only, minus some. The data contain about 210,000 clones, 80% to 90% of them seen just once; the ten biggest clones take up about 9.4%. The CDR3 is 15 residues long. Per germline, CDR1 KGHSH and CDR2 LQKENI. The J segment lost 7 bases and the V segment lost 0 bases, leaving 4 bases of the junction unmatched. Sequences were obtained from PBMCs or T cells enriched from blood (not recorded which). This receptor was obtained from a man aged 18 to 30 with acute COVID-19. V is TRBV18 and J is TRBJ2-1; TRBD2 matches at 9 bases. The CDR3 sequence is CASSPPGLAGNEQFF. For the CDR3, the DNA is TGTGCCAGCTCACCACCGGGTCTAGCGGGGAATGAGCAGTTCTTC.